The present T cell receptor beta chain was sequenced within a study of cytomegalovirus exposure and HLA in healthy donors (dated by TCRdb to about 2017). Notes on the research overall: According to an earlier analysis of a few hundred of the donors, about 179 million T cells yielded approximately 120 million unique TCR beta sequences and around 280 Gb of sequence data. Using immunosequencing, the study profiled T cell repertoires from around 680 subjects and related those repertoires to cytomegalovirus serostatus. Every repertoire in the discovery cohort had been generated on one and the same sequencing platform. In a later genetic analysis, genome-wide SNP genotypes for about three fifths of the roughly 670 donors were used, and that subset was treated as a discovery cohort. In a later analysis, previously published TCR beta repertoires from some 640 donors were re-analyzed and high-resolution HLA genotyping was added so that TCR occurrence patterns could be studied. In an earlier analysis of 550 to 700 of the donors, high-throughput TCR beta sequencing was used to judge whether each TCR beta V gene segment behaved as functional or pseudogenic. The study was designed to test whether signatures of past pathogen exposure could be identified by cataloging public T cell receptors. Among 300 to 450 genotyped donors of the cohort, an average of 235,054 unique TCR beta nucleotide sequences were sequenced per donor, roughly a sixth of them non-productive. Typing coverage differed by locus: A, B, C, DRB1 and DQB1 were typed in roughly 620-630 donors, DQA1 in 522, DPA1 in around 580, and DPB1 in approximately 450. Besides the first cohort of approximately 710 subjects, a separate validation cohort made up of over 100 different subjects was used. Four to six DR-DQ haplotypes were handled as single units for association and clustering because linkage in the cohort was strong. The genetic ancestry cluster associated with self-reported Caucasian donors included roughly 84% of the roughly 410 genotyped donors. High-throughput TCR immunosequencing, statistical association of individual TCRs with disease status, and machine learning were combined to predict cytomegalovirus infection status. Class I and class II HLA loci were covered by the typing at four-digit resolution. An early release covering about 600 HLA-typed donors comprised about 300 gigabases of sequencing data and some 79 million unique TCR sequences. Donor age, sex, ethnicity and CMV serostatus were compiled together with the repertoire data. Rather than drawing on any new phenotypic data, the later analysis identified candidate immune exposures from TCR beta sequences and the way those sequences occurred across donors.

The paper's findings and limits, for the study overall: A cluster of highly shared sequence variants was judged likely to represent a technical artifact of the sequencing pipeline. Compared with the approximately 600-donor mean, donors in an Asian-associated ancestry cluster had fewer N-insertions in productive TCRs, according to a later genetic analysis. A further reported finding was that TCR beta sequences accurately predicted the HLA-A and HLA-B alleles for most subjects in the first cohort. According to a later analysis, parvovirus B19, influenza, CMV and Epstein-Barr virus appeared linked to several top co-occurrence clusters. Fewer than 20 rarely observed V segments, including chromosome 9 orphons, were excluded from the earlier analysis of several hundred of the donors because counts were too low. A later analysis associated around 16,000 TCR beta sequences with specific HLA alleles at a false discovery rate of 0.05. Roughly uniform sequencing depth across donors was assumed in presence/absence analyses, although this assumption may not hold. An association between a missense DCLRE1C variant and V-gene and J-gene trimming of TCR beta chains was found in a later genetic analysis and replicated in an independent cohort. According to the authors, the approach could potentially be generalized to other disease states and immunological phenotypes. Because HLA typing was unavailable for some donors at each locus, only the typed subset was used in association tests. Immune exposure information for the cohort was limited to CMV serostatus. The study gave a list of about 160 TCR beta chains associated with cytomegalovirus. Most TCR sequences were seen in very few donors, while some public TCRs were found in many individuals. Correlated functional status among segregating V segments might be attributable to linkage disequilibrium, but an unknown experimental factor could not be ruled out. A later analysis found that most CMV-associated TCR beta chains appeared HLA-restricted, with HLA associations seemingly driven largely by CMV exposure. Broadly in line with IMGT annotations, most TCR beta V segments showed up in productive rearrangements about 87% or about 30% of the time in an earlier analysis of about 500 of the donors. In this cohort, only TCR beta chains were sequenced, and detectable features were limited by the absence of alpha or paired-chain data. In vitro tests confirmed that a few of the cytomegalovirus-associated TCR beta chains recognize cytomegalovirus antigens. In a later analysis, HLA-associated TCR beta chains showed more clonal expansion and lower generation probabilities than non-associated chains that were equally common. Cytomegalovirus status was reported to be diagnosed by the classifier with high specificity and sensitivity in both the original and validation cohorts. Some IMGT-functional V segments, including TRBV6-2 and TRBV6-3, could not be distinguished by the 87-base-pair reads and were therefore excluded. In a later analysis, TCR association rates were found to vary across HLA loci, with the most associated TCRs seen for DRB1 alleles and the fewest for HLA-C alleles. Strong co-occurrence of HLA alleles, especially DR and DQ, made assigning TCR associations to individual alleles difficult.

The cohort was made up of 666 healthy bone marrow donors. All cohort members were sampled while nominally healthy, although unrecorded immune exposures were likely present. The donor was CMV seropositive and was included in the group of some 290 seropositive cohort members. A peripheral blood sample was collected from each donor, and TCR beta sequencing was performed on peripheral blood mononuclear cells. Genomic DNA extraction from the blood cell samples was performed with the Qiagen DNeasy Blood Extraction Kit. This clone occurred a few times. Its recognized antigen is unknown. No base quality information exists; no much larger clone differs at one position. The protocol used for the library was the immunoSEQ multiplex PCR assay. For the multiplex PCR, a mixture combining 60 forward primers for TCR Vbeta segments and 13 reverse primers for TCR Jbeta segments was used. Amplification of the CDR3 region of rearranged TCR beta genes was performed with a multiplex PCR assay on genomic DNA. The amplified TCR beta libraries were sequenced on the Illumina HiSeq System as 87-base-pair reads. The source study handled its data this way. Across the roughly 670 repertoires, a later analysis counted 80 million or so unique TCR beta chains, approximately 12 million of which were shared by at least two donors. Raw reads were error-corrected and collapsed into unique sequences by a nearest-neighbor algorithm in which closely related sequences were merged to remove PCR and sequencing errors. CDR3 sequences were aligned to IMGT reference sequences to assign V, D and J gene segments. For a sequence to be retained, at least a six-nucleotide match to both a V gene segment and a J gene segment was required. Rearrangements were called productive when the CDR3 lacked stop codons and stayed in frame with V and J; all others were non-productive. Following IMGT convention, CDR3 was defined as the stretch from the second conserved V-encoded cysteine to the conserved J-encoded phenylalanine. Sequences without an unambiguous match to a single V gene segment were excluded from the earlier analysis of almost 600 of the donors. An earlier analysis of approximately 590 of the donors classified V segments as functional when productive rearrangements were above 56.7% and as segregating when the standard deviation between donors was above 5%. A statistical classification framework was built to diagnose cytomegalovirus status from the catalog of TCR beta chain sequences. In a later analysis, TCR nucleotide sequences were compared against IMGT/GENE-DB human TR gene sequences so that V and J genes could be assigned. The TCRdist pipeline was used in a later analysis to assign CDR3 sequences and most-parsimonious VDJ recombination scenarios. In a later analysis, each TCR beta chain was defined by its CDR3 amino acid sequence together with its V-gene family, and reads lacking a unique V-gene family were excluded. To address suspected cross-contamination and a sequencing artifact, a later analysis removed around 590 highly shared, low-generation-probability nucleotide sequences. A later analysis calculated a clonal expansion index for each public chain from normalized within-repertoire ranks of inferred template counts. A later analysis computed generation probabilities with a VDJ recombination model fitted to out-of-frame rearrangements, and checked the results against IGoR. In a later analysis, TCR-TCR, TCR-HLA and TCR-CMV co-occurrence was scored with hypergeometric tests, and a repertoire-size bias correction was applied to TCR pairs. In a later analysis, false discovery rates were estimated by permuting HLA or CMV assignments 20 times. In a later analysis, co-occurring TCRs were grouped with DBSCAN, and TCRdist sequence similarity was added when clustering was performed within HLA-allele-positive subsets. Co-occurrence clustering excluded repertoires with fewer than 30,000 or more than 120,000 public chains, plus five with anomalous nucleotide sharing. This is the immuneACCESS table as TCRdb keeps it, with only in-frame sequences that have V and J called. A part of the clones is gone; compared with another copy, unresolved V genes explain less than half, and the rest is unexplained. V and J calls and clone size are as listed in that table; D and trimming were resolved from the DNA. Here the sample has 65,000 to 80,000 clones; about 78% occur a single time. The top ten hold less than 9.5% of the sample.

CDR1 and CDR2, looked up from the germline V gene, are ENHRY and SYGVKD. At the junction V is shortened by 4 bases and J by 8 bases; bases outside the gene matches: 13. Reading from cysteine to phenylalanine, the CDR3 counts 15 amino acids. CDR3 DNA is the only sequence kept; it has 45 bases, read in frame from the first base. The chain links TRBV10-3 with TRBJ1-2; 7 bases in the junction line up with TRBD1. This sequence originates from a woman aged 40-49 years in good health and CMV-seropositive. The sequenced sample consisted of PBMCs. In nucleotide form, the sequence is TGTGCCATCAGTGCGGACGGACTGACAGGGAAAGGCTACACCTTC. This encodes CAISADGLTGKGYTF.